This T cell receptor beta chain was found in a study of OX40 agonist ivuxolimab in advanced cancers. Sequenced by immunoSEQ multiplex PCR; TCRdb stores in-frame clones only, minus some. The table shows about 50,000 clones, with about four fifths occurring only once. This clone was seen a handful of times. Sequencing was performed on CD4+ or CD8+ T cells sorted from blood, taken in a trial of the OX40 agonist ivuxolimab. The sequence was obtained from an adult with an advanced solid tumor such as melanoma, head and neck, liver or kidney cancer.

CDR3 sequence reads: CSVGFGRDTQYF. CDR3 DNA: TGCAGCGTTGGTTTCGGTCGGGATACGCAGTATTTT. This chain uses TRBV29-1 with TRBJ2-3; no definite D call. Trimming cost V 4 bases and J 6 bases, with 11 bases left between them. The CDR3 contains 12 residues. Germline CDR1 reads SQVTM; CDR2 reads ANQGSEA.